This T cell receptor (beta chain) is drawn from a study of blood T cell repertoires in COVID-19. TCRdb keeps only in-frame clones here, not all; method: immunoSEQ multiplex PCR. The sample records about 140,000 clones, 60% to 85% being singletons. The receptor comes from a middle-aged man with active or convalescent COVID-19. Sequencing was done on a sample of peripheral blood.

Written as DNA, the CDR3 is TGTGCCAGCAGCTTAGGGGCCCCCGGGGCTAACTATGGCTACACCTTC. It yields the protein CASSLGAPGANYGYTF. V is TRBV7-2 and J is TRBJ1-2; D gene ambiguous. Per the germline V gene, CDR1 is SGHTA and CDR2 is FQGNSA. The CDR3 has 16 amino acids. Between the trimmed V and J ends, which lost 1 base and 0 bases, there was a span of 12 bases.